This T cell receptor (beta chain) was captured by sequencing in a study of cytomegalovirus exposure and HLA in healthy donors. Study results and caveats: Usually a TCR sequence was rare, but some public TCRs were found in many donors.

The germline CDR1 and CDR2 sequences are SGHVS and FNYEAQ. Trimming shortened V by 2 bases and J by 0 bases, and 16 bases separated the two germline ends. This CDR3 has 17 amino acids. Primers: 60 Vbeta forward and 13 Jbeta reverse. Method: immunoSEQ multiplex PCR; TCRdb's copy keeps in-frame clones and lacks some. The repertoire holds approximately 120,000 clones, 65% to 85% seen once, with around 1.2% in the top ten. These donors, healthy bone marrow donors, were studied. This clone occurred a few times. The antigen remains undetermined. The sample holds other DNA sequences that translate to the same CDR3.

This receptor was identified in a man aged 50 to 59 in good health and CMV-seronegative. V gene TRBV7-6 combines with J gene TRBJ1-2; possibly TRBD1 for D (5 bases). The material sequenced was PBMCs. CDR3 region: CASSLLQGWRANYGYTF. The CDR3 DNA reads as TGTGCCAGCAGCTTATTGCAGGGCTGGAGGGCTAACTATGGCTACACCTTC.